Below, 30 T cell receptor beta chains from the same sample are listed, as sequenced in a study of T cell responses to AZD1222 COVID-19 vaccine. Repertoires were generated with immunoSEQ multiplex PCR, while TCRdb's copy carries only in-frame clones and drops some. The sample consists of around 150,000 clones, around nine tenths of them appearing once. Here the sequenced sample was peripheral blood, taken on day 0 of AZD1222 vaccination. The receptors derive from an adult in good health.

The chain is built from TRBV2 and TRBJ2-5, with D possibly matching TRBD1 (6 bases). The germline V and J ends were trimmed by 7 bases and 1 base, with 10 bases remaining between them. Germline CDR1 and CDR2: SNHLY and FYNNEI. The CDR3 extends over 13 amino acids. CDR3: CASKGDPQETQYF. Here the CDR3 DNA reads TGTGCCAGCAAGGGGGATCCCCAAGAGACCCAGTACTTC.

The chain recombines TRBV4-1 with TRBJ2-1; 12 bases line up with TRBD2. The germline gives CDR1 MGHRA, CDR2 YSYEKL. Trimming at V came to 1 base and at J to 7 bases, leaving 14 bases not matched to a gene. The CDR3 sequence is 19 residues long. The CDR3 DNA follows: TGCGCCAGCAGCCAAGGGGCTAGCGGGGGGGCCGGTTTTCGTAATGAGCAGTTCTTC. Its protein product is CASSQGASGGAGFRNEQFF.

The chain carries TRBV5-8 and TRBJ2-3; TRBD2 matches at 13 bases. This CDR3 spans 17 amino acids. The germline V gene has CDR1 SGHTS and CDR2 YDEGEE. J gave up 6 bases and V 0 bases, and 7 bases lay outside the gene matches. The CDR3 region has the DNA TGTGCCAGCAGCTTGGTTCGACTAGCGGGAGGAGGGGATACGCAGTATTTT. It codes for CASSLVRLAGGGDTQYF.

The chain joins TRBV4-2 to TRBJ2-7, with D possibly being TRBD2 (5 bases). This CDR3 is built from 15 residues. The germline V gene has CDR1 LGHNA and CDR2 YNFKEQ. V was trimmed by 0 bases and J by 0 bases, leaving 9 bases between them. Written as DNA, the CDR3 is TGTGCCAGCAGCCAAGATTGGACTGGCTCCTACGAGCAGTACTTC. Translated, it gives CASSQDWTGSYEQYF.

The chain combines TRBV6-6 with TRBJ2-7; 8 nucleotides align to TRBD1. J lost 2 bases, V lost 7 bases, and 7 bases had no gene match. This CDR3 has 14 amino acids. Germline CDR1 and CDR2: MNHNY and SVGAGI (reference sequence). CDR3 nucleotides: TGTGCCAGCAACGCCCCACAGGGGGCCTACGAGCAGTACTTC. It encodes CASNAPQGAYEQYF.

This rearrangement joins TRBV13 to TRBJ2-3; 7 bases map to TRBD2. V lost 5 bases, J lost 6 bases, and 8 bases stayed unmatched. The CDR3 consists of 14 residues. CDR1 PRHDT and CDR2 FYEKMQ come from the germline V gene (reference sequence). The CDR3 sequence is CASSGRALGDTQYF. As DNA, the CDR3 is TGTGCCAGCAGCGGGAGGGCCCTAGGGGATACGCAGTATTTT.

The genes are TRBV11-2 and TRBJ2-6, with D perhaps being TRBD1 or TRBD2 (6 bases each). V lost 5 bases to trimming and J lost 1 base, with 18 bases between them. Germline V CDR1 and CDR2: SGHAT, FQNNGV. The CDR3 is 18 amino acids. The CDR3 is CASSNTARGDSGANVLTF. The CDR3 DNA reads TGTGCCAGCAGCAACACGGCGAGGGGGGATTCTGGGGCCAACGTCCTGACTTTC.

V gene TRBV10-3 combines with J gene TRBJ2-7; maybe TRBD2 (7 bases). The CDR3 runs to 12 residues. Trimming removed 8 bases from V and 2 bases from J, with 10 bases in between. The germline V gene has CDR1 ENHRY and CDR2 SYGVKD. The CDR3 reads CAIGGGPYEQYF. CDR3 DNA sequence: TGTGCCATCGGGGGGGGGCCCTACGAGCAGTACTTC.

This sequence joins TRBV15 and TRBJ1-3; D not resolved. V was pared by 0 bases and J by 4 bases, with 4 bases between. This CDR3 has 13 amino acids. Germline-derived CDR1 and CDR2 are LNHNV and YYDKDF (reference sequence). The CDR3 protein is CATSRDLGNTIYF. CDR3 coding DNA: TGTGCCACCAGCAGAGATCTAGGAAACACCATATATTTT.

The gene calls are TRBV28 and TRBJ1-1; TRBD1 matches 10 bases. Germline V gives CDR1 MDHEN, CDR2 SYDVKM. The CDR3 is 14 amino acids. V dropped 2 bases and J dropped 10; count of bases not matched to a gene: 7. The CDR3 nucleotides read TGTGCCAGCAGTTTAAGGGACAGGGGCTCAGGAGCTTTCTTT. This codes for CASSLRDRGSGAFF. The variable domain in full, completed from reference TRBV28 and TRBJ1-1, reads DVKVTQSSRYLVKRTGEKVFLECVQDMDHENMFWYRQDPGLGLRLIYFSYDVKMKEKGDIPEGYSVSREKKERFSLILESASTNQTSMYLCASSLRDRGSGAFFGQGTRLTVV.

This sequence joins TRBV12-5 and TRBJ2-7; the D is unclear. CDR3 length: 11 amino acids. CDR1 and CDR2 from the germline V gene are LGHNT and FRNRAP. The V and J ends lost 2 bases and 10 bases respectively, with 9 bases between them. CDR3 loop: CASGLSRAQYF. The CDR3 DNA sequence: TGTGCTAGTGGTTTGTCACGGGCCCAGTACTTC. Together with reference TRBV12-5 and TRBJ2-7, the CDR3 gives the full variable domain: DARVTQTPRHKVTEMGQEVTMRCQPILGHNTVFWYRQTMMQGLELLAYFRNRAPLDDSGMPKDRFSAEMPDATLATLKIQPSEPRDSAVYFCASGLSRAQYFGPGTRLTVT.

The chain recombines TRBV3-1 (or the pseudogene TRBV3-2) with TRBJ1-6; 9 bases are a match to TRBD1. The J segment lost 2 bases and the V segment lost 0 bases, leaving 8 bases of the junction unmatched. Germline CDR1 and CDR2: LGHDT and YNNKEL (reference sequence). The CDR3 runs 19 residues. The CDR3 sequence: CASSQDPGQGDPYNSPLHF. CDR3 sequence (DNA): TGTGCCAGCAGCCAAGACCCGGGACAGGGTGACCCCTATAATTCACCCCTCCACTTT.

The chain combines TRBV10-3 with TRBJ1-1; no definite D call. The V end was cut by 7 bases, the J end by 1 base, with 10 bases between. In germline, CDR1 is ENHRY, CDR2 SYGVKD. The CDR3 has 13 residues. CDR3: CAINFGRNTEAFF. The CDR3 nucleotides are TGTGCCATCAATTTTGGGCGGAACACTGAAGCTTTCTTT.

The gene calls are TRBV9 and TRBJ1-3; 8 bases match TRBD1. J was trimmed by 4 bases and V by 7 bases; bases with no gene match: 4. This CDR3 is 13 amino acids long. Germline lookup yields CDR1 SGDLS and CDR2 YYNGEE. As DNA, the CDR3 is TGTGCCAGCGCCGGACAGGGAGGAAACACCATATATTTT. Translated: CASAGQGGNTIYF.

The chain joins TRBV11-2 to TRBJ2-1, with D possibly called TRBD1 or TRBD2 (5 bases each). CDR3 length equals 15 residues. The V gene's germline CDR1 is SGHAT and CDR2 FQNNGV. V was cut by 7 bases and J by 5 bases, with 18 bases left in between. The CDR3 nucleotides are TGTGCCAGCACCCCCGGGGCGGGCCGCGACAATGAGCAGTTCTTC. Translated: CASTPGAGRDNEQFF.

The gene calls are TRBV9 and TRBJ2-5; unclear D gene. The CDR3 contains 13 residues. CDR1 is SGDLS, CDR2 YYNGEE, per germline. The V end was cut by 4 bases, the J end by 0 bases, with 7 bases between. The CDR3: CASSPQYQETQYF. CDR3 sequence (DNA): TGTGCCAGCAGCCCCCAGTACCAAGAGACCCAGTACTTC.

The V gene is TRBV28, the J gene TRBJ2-2; possibly TRBD1 for D (6 bases). The CDR3 spans 15 residues. Looked up from germline, CDR1 is MDHEN and CDR2 is SYDVKM. Trimming removed 5 bases at V and 4 bases at J, with 14 bases between. CDR3 region: CASSQAGEITGELFF. The CDR3 bases are TGTGCCAGCAGTCAGGCAGGGGAAATCACCGGGGAGCTGTTTTTT.

V gene TRBV4-1 combines with J gene TRBJ1-1, with TRBD1 as a possible D gene (5 bases). This CDR3 comprises 16 residues. The V gene lost 4 bases and the J gene lost 1 base, with 16 bases spanning the gap. The germline CDR1 and CDR2 sequences are MGHRA and YSYEKL. CDR3 bases: TGCGCCAGCAGCCCCCAGAGGTTTGGGGGGAACACTGAAGCTTTCTTT. Residues: CASSPQRFGGNTEAFF.

The rearrangement links TRBV5-4 to TRBJ1-1; D is undetermined. This CDR3 region has 14 residues. V was cut by 0 bases and J by 3 bases, with 9 bases left in between. The V gene's germline CDR1 is SGHNT and CDR2 YYREEE (reference sequence). CDR3 sequence reads: CASSLGLGDTEAFF. The CDR3 nucleotides are TGTGCCAGCAGCTTGGGACTCGGGGACACTGAAGCTTTCTTT.

The chain has TRBV7-2 and TRBJ2-7, with D perhaps matching TRBD1 or TRBD2 (5 bases each). Germline CDR1 SGHTA, CDR2 FQGNSA. Trimming left V 5 bases short and J 0 bases short, with 14 bases between. The CDR3 length is 15 residues. The CDR3 here is CASSEGSGPSYEQYF. Written as DNA, the CDR3 is TGTGCCAGCAGCGAGGGGAGCGGACCCTCCTACGAGCAGTACTTC.

This clone was seen just once. The rearrangement joins TRBV5-6 to TRBJ1-2; D not resolved. This CDR3 is 13 amino acids long. V dropped 3 bases and J dropped 8 bases, with 14 bases sitting between them. Looked up from germline, CDR1 is SGHDT and CDR2 is YYEEEE. The CDR3 reads CASSWAGTQGYTF. Here the CDR3 DNA reads TGTGCCAGCAGCTGGGCCGGTACTCAGGGCTACACCTTC.

This chain connects TRBV5-4 to TRBJ1-1; D not resolved. The CDR3 consists of 14 residues. CDR1 is SGHNT and CDR2 is YYREEE in the germline V gene (reference sequence). V was trimmed by 0 bases and J by 1 base, leaving 7 bases between them. DNA of the CDR3: TGTGCCAGCAGCTTGGGGTGGAGGAACACTGAAGCTTTCTTT. Translation gives CASSLGWRNTEAFF.

This chain links TRBV30 with TRBJ2-2, with D possibly TRBD2 on 5 matching bases. With 3 bases removed from V and 2 bases from J, the gap between germline ends came to 10 bases. Germline values: CDR1 GTSNPN, CDR2 SVGIG (reference sequence). The CDR3 covers 14 residues. CDR3 amino acids: CAWRRGPNTGELFF. In DNA form, the CDR3 reads TGTGCCTGGAGGCGCGGGCCCAACACCGGGGAGCTGTTTTTT.

The V gene is TRBV5-6, the J gene TRBJ1-2; unclear D gene. CDR3 size: 15 residues. CDR1 is SGHDT, CDR2 YYEEEE, per germline. Trimming shortened V by 2 bases and J by 8 bases, and 19 bases separated the two germline ends. The CDR3 region has the DNA TGTGCCAGCAGCTTCGCCGGACGGAGTCTGGGCGGCTACACCTTC. This sequence encodes CASSFAGRSLGGYTF.

The chain recombines TRBV24-1 with TRBJ2-1; 7 bases line up with TRBD2. CDR1 KGHDR and CDR2 SFDVKD come from the germline V gene. V lost 7 bases to trimming and J lost 1 base; unmatched junction nucleotides: 0. The CDR3 covers 13 residues. CDR3 DNA: TGTGCCACCAGCGGGGGGTCCTACAATGAGCAGTTCTTC. Its translation: CATSGGSYNEQFF.

V usage is TRBV7-9 and J usage is TRBJ2-7; no clear D. Germline CDR1 SEHNR, CDR2 FQNEAQ (reference sequence). The V end was cut by 4 bases, the J end by 3 bases, with 4 bases between. The CDR3 loop spans 11 amino acids. The DNA of the CDR3 is TGTGCCAGCAGCTCGGTCTACGAGCAGTACTTC. Its translation: CASSSVYEQYF.

This clone was observed once. The V and J genes are TRBV4-2 and TRBJ1-1; a possible D gene is TRBD1 (5 bases). The CDR3 sequence is 16 residues long. From germline, CDR1 is LGHNA and CDR2 YNFKEQ. With 1 base removed from V and 4 bases from J, the gap between germline ends came to 16 bases. CDR3: CASSQAEGPGSTEAFF. In DNA, the CDR3 is TGTGCCAGCAGCCAAGCTGAGGGGCCTGGATCCACTGAAGCTTTCTTT.

The chain recombines TRBV27 with TRBJ2-7, with 10 positions matching TRBD2. The CDR3 extends over 16 amino acids. Trimming at V came to 7 bases and at J to 5 bases, leaving 14 bases not matched to a gene. In germline, CDR1 is MNHEY, CDR2 SMNVEV (reference sequence). CDR3 DNA sequence: TGTGCCAGCACATCCGGGACTAGCGAGGGGATGCACGAGCAGTACTTC. As protein: CASTSGTSEGMHEQYF.

The rearrangement links TRBV5-4 to TRBJ2-5; TRBD2 aligns across 8 bases. J gave up 5 bases and V 1 base, and 7 bases lay outside the gene matches. Per the germline V gene, CDR1 is SGHNT and CDR2 is YYREEE (reference sequence). The CDR3 is made up of 15 amino acids. The chain's CDR3 is CASSLRGGALETQYF. CDR3 sequence (DNA): TGTGCCAGCAGCTTGCGGGGGGGGGCTCTGGAGACCCAGTACTTC.

The chain recombines TRBV5-1 with TRBJ2-3; D is ambiguous. Trimming removed 2 bases at V and 4 bases at J, with 14 bases between. CDR1 is SGHRS, CDR2 YFSETQ, per germline. The CDR3 totals 15 residues. The CDR3 protein is CASSFGFRAADTQYF. DNA of the CDR3: TGCGCCAGCAGCTTTGGGTTTCGAGCCGCAGATACGCAGTATTTT. The full variable domain, rest sourced from reference TRBV5-1 and TRBJ2-3, is KAGVTQTPRYLIKTRGQQVTLSCSPISGHRSVSWYQQTPGQGLQFLFEYFSETQRNKGNFPGRFSGRQFSNSRSEMNVSTLELGDSALYLCASSFGFRAADTQYFGPGTRLTVL.